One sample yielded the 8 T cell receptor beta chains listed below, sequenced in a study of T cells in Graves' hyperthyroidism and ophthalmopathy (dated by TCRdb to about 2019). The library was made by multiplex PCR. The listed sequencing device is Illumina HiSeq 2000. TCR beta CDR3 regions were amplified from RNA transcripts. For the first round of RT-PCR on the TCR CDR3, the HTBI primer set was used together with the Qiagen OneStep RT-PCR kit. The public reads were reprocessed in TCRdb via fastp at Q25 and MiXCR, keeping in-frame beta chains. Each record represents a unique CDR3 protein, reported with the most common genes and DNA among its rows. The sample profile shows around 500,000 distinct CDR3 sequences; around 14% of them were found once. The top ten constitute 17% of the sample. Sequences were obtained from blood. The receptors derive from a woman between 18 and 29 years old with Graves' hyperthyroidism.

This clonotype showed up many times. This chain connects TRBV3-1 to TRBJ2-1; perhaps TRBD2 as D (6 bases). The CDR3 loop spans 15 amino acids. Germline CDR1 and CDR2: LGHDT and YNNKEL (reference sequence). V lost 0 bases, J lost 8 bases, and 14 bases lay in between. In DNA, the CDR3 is TGTGCCAGCAGCCAAGAACTCGGGAGTTTCTATGAGCAGTTCTTC. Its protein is CASSQELGSFYEQFF.

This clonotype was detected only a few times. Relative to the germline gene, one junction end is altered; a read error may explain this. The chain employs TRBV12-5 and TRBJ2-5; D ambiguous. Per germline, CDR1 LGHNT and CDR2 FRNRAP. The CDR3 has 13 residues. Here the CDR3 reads CASGLVSGETQYF. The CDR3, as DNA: TGTGCTAGTGGGTTGGTATCCGGGGAGACCCAGTACTTC.

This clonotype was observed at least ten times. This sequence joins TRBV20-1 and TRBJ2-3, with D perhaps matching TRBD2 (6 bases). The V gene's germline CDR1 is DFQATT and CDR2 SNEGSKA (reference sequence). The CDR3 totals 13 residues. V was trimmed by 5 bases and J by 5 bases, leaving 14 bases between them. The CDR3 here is CSALRGIGDTQYF. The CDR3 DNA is TGCAGTGCTCTTCGCGGGATTGGAGATACGCAGTATTTT.

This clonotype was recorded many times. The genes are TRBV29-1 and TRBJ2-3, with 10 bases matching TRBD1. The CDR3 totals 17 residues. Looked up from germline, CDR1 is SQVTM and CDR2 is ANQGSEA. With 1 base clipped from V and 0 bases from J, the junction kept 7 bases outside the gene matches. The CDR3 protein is CSVEVGGTGVSTDTQYF. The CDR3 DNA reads TGCAGCGTTGAAGTTGGAGGGACAGGGGTTAGCACAGATACGCAGTATTTT.

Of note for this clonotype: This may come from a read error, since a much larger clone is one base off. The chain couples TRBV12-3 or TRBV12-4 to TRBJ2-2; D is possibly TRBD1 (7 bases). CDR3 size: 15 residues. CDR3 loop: CASSPDRAHTGGLFF. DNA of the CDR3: TGTGCCAGCAGTCCCGACAGGGCGCACACCGGGGGGCTGTTTTTT.

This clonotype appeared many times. The CDR3 DNA is TGTGCCATCATGGCTAGCGGGAGGGCCTTCAATGAGCAGTTCTTC. Translated, it gives CAIMASGRAFNEQFF. This chain joins TRBV10-3 and TRBJ2-1; 12 bases fit TRBD2. Germline V CDR1 and CDR2: ENHRY, SYGVKD. V shed 7 bases and J 6 bases; nucleotides not matched to a gene: 7. CDR3 size: 15 residues.

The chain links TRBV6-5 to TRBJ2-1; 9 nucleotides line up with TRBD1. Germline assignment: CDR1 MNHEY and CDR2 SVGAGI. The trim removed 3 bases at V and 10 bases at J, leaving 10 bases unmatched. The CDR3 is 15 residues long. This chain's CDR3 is CASSYTRDRVNEQFF. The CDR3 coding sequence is TGTGCCAGCAGTTATACCCGGGACAGGGTAAACGAGCAGTTCTTC.

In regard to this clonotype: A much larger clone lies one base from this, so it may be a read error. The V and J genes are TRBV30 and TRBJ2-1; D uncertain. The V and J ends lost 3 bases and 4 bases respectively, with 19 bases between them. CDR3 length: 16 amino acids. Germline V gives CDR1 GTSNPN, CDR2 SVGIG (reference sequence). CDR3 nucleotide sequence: TGTGCCTGGAGCCACCTCTCTGACGGCCCGTACAATGAGCAGTTCTTC. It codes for CAWSHLSDGPYNEQFF.